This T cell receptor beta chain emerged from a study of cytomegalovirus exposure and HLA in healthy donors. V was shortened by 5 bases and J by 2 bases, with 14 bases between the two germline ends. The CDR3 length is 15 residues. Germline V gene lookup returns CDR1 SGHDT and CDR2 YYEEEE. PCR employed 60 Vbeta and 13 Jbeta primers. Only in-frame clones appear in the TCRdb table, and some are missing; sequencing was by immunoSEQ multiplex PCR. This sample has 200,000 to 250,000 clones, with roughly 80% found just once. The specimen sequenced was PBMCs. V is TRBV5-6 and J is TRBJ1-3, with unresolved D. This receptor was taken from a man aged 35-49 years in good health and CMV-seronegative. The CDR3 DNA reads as TGTGCCAGCAGGTATAGGGCGGGAACTGGAAACACCATATATTTT. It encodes CASRYRAGTGNTIYF.